This T cell receptor beta chain was retrieved from a study of cytomegalovirus exposure and HLA in healthy donors (TCRdb year 2017). About the full investigation: An earlier analysis of approximately 550 of the donors reported 250 to 350 Gb of sequence data and 120 million or so unique TCR beta sequences from about 180 million T cells. Because of strong linkage in the cohort, five DR-DQ haplotypes were treated as single units for association and clustering. Along with the approximately 650-subject first cohort, a separate validation cohort of over 90 different subjects was used. Typing coverage differed by locus: A, B, C, DRB1 and DQB1 were typed in roughly 620-630 donors, DQA1 in about 560, DPA1 in 600 to 610, and DPB1 in around 440. Donor age, sex, ethnicity and CMV serostatus were compiled together with the repertoire data. To decide whether each TCR beta V gene segment behaved as functional or pseudogenic, an earlier analysis of fewer than 750 of the donors relied on high-throughput TCR beta sequencing. An early release covering roughly 600 HLA-typed donors comprised around 300 gigabases of sequencing data and tens of millions of unique TCR sequences. Every repertoire in the discovery cohort had been generated on one and the same sequencing platform. HLA typing covered class I and class II loci at four-digit resolution. High-throughput TCR immunosequencing, statistical association of individual TCRs with disease status, and machine learning were combined to predict cytomegalovirus infection status. The study aimed to test whether cataloging public T cell receptors could reveal signatures of past pathogen exposure. Among approximately 370 genotyped donors of the cohort, an average of roughly 230,000 unique TCR beta nucleotide sequences was sequenced per donor, of which 15% to 20% were non-productive. In a later analysis, previously published TCR beta repertoires from 666 donors were re-analyzed and high-resolution HLA genotyping was added so that TCR occurrence patterns could be studied. Rather than using new phenotypic data, the later analysis identified candidate immune exposures from TCR beta sequences and from how often those sequences occurred across donors. The genetic ancestry cluster associated with self-reported Caucasian donors included 65% to 90% of the roughly 400 genotyped donors. The study used immunosequencing to profile the T cell repertoires of under 700 subjects and linked those repertoires to cytomegalovirus serostatus. In a later genetic analysis, genome-wide SNP genotypes for about 65% of the roughly 700 donors were used, and that subset was treated as a discovery cohort. What the study reported, not specific to this receptor: A few of the identified cytomegalovirus-associated TCR beta chains were confirmed in vitro to be specific for cytomegalovirus antigens. Some IMGT-functional V segments, including TRBV6-2 and TRBV6-3, could not be told apart with the 87-base-pair reads, so those segments were excluded. Because counts were too low, roughly 16 rarely observed V segments, including chromosome 9 orphons, were left out of the earlier analysis of 587 of the donors. According to a later analysis, TCR association rates differed among HLA loci, with DRB1 alleles showing the most associated TCRs and HLA-C alleles showing the fewest. Linkage disequilibrium might explain the correlated functional status among segregating V segments, but an unknown experimental factor could not be excluded. The classifier was reported to diagnose cytomegalovirus status with high specificity and sensitivity in both the original cohort and the validation cohort. A cluster of highly shared sequence variants was judged likely to represent a technical artifact of the sequencing pipeline. In this cohort, only TCR beta chains were sequenced, and detectable features were limited by the absence of alpha or paired-chain data. The study listed over 150 TCR beta chains as associated with cytomegalovirus. Because HLA typing was unavailable for some donors at each locus, only the typed subset was used in association tests. A later analysis found that HLA-associated TCR beta chains were more clonally expanded and had lower generation probabilities than equally common non-associated chains. The authors suggested that the approach could potentially be generalized to other disease states and immunological phenotypes. According to a later analysis, most CMV-associated TCR beta chains appeared to be HLA-restricted, and the HLA associations seemed to be driven largely by CMV exposure. While some public TCRs were present in many individuals, most TCR sequences turned up only very rarely across donors. Specific HLA alleles were associated with 15,000 to 20,000 TCR beta sequences at a false discovery rate of 0.05 in a later analysis. In a later genetic analysis, fewer N-insertions in productive TCRs were reported among donors in an Asian-associated ancestry cluster than the roughly 700-donor mean. Broadly in line with IMGT annotations, most TCR beta V segments showed up in productive rearrangements about 87% or about 30% of the time in an earlier analysis of 450 to 600 of the donors. When HLA alleles, especially DR and DQ, strongly co-occurred, attributing TCR associations to individual alleles was difficult. Sequencing depth was assumed to be roughly uniform across donors in the presence/absence analyses, though that assumption may not hold. CMV serostatus was the only immune exposure information available for the cohort. A further reported finding was that TCR beta sequences accurately predicted the HLA-A and HLA-B alleles for most subjects in the first cohort. An association between a missense DCLRE1C variant and V-gene and J-gene trimming of TCR beta chains was found in a later genetic analysis and replicated in an independent cohort. In a later analysis, several top co-occurrence clusters were reported to appear linked to parvovirus B19, influenza, CMV and Epstein-Barr virus.

In total, just over 650 healthy bone marrow donors made up the cohort. At the time of sampling, all cohort members were nominally healthy, though unrecorded immune exposures were likely present. The donor was CMV seropositive and was included in the group of 250 to 350 seropositive cohort members. Each donor provided a peripheral blood sample, and peripheral blood mononuclear cells were used for TCR beta sequencing. The Qiagen DNeasy Blood Extraction Kit was used to extract genomic DNA from the blood cell samples. The receptor library was made with the immunoSEQ multiplex PCR assay. The multiplex PCR relied on a mix of 60 forward primers for TCR Vbeta segments and 13 reverse primers for TCR Jbeta segments. A multiplex PCR assay on genomic DNA amplified the CDR3 region of rearranged TCR beta genes. The amplified TCR beta libraries were sequenced on the Illumina HiSeq System as 87-base-pair reads. The authors' pipeline ran thus. In a later analysis, tens of millions of unique TCR beta chains were counted across the approximately 640 repertoires, and some 10 million of these chains were shared by at least two donors. A nearest-neighbor algorithm error-corrected the raw reads and collapsed the reads into unique sequences, merging closely related sequences to remove PCR and sequencing errors. To assign V, D and J gene segments, CDR3 sequences were aligned to IMGT reference sequences. For a sequence to be retained, a match of at least six nucleotides to both a V gene segment and a J gene segment was required. A rearrangement counted as productive if the CDR3 had no stop codons and remained in frame with V and J, and every other rearrangement counted as non-productive. CDR3 was defined by IMGT convention, running from the second conserved V-encoded cysteine to the conserved J-encoded phenylalanine. Sequences without an unambiguous match to a single V gene segment were excluded from the earlier analysis of a few hundred of the donors. In an earlier analysis of approximately 610 of the donors, V segments were called functional above 56.7% productive rearrangements and were called segregating when the between-donor standard deviation exceeded 5%. A statistical classification framework was built to diagnose cytomegalovirus status from the catalog of TCR beta chain sequences. V and J gene assignment, in a later analysis, came from comparing TCR nucleotide sequences with IMGT/GENE-DB human TR gene sequences. In a later analysis, CDR3 sequences and most-parsimonious VDJ recombination scenarios were assigned using the TCRdist pipeline. A later analysis defined each TCR beta chain by its CDR3 amino acid sequence plus V-gene family, and excluded reads lacking a unique V-gene family. In a later analysis, 500 to 650 highly shared, low-generation-probability nucleotide sequences were removed to address suspected cross-contamination and a sequencing artifact. For each public chain, a later analysis derived a clonal expansion index from normalized ranks of inferred template counts within each repertoire. A later analysis computed generation probabilities with a VDJ recombination model fitted to out-of-frame rearrangements, and checked the results against IGoR. In a later analysis, hypergeometric tests were used to score TCR-TCR, TCR-HLA and TCR-CMV co-occurrence, with a repertoire-size bias correction applied to TCR pairs. To estimate false discovery rates, a later analysis permuted the HLA or CMV assignments 20 times. A later analysis grouped co-occurring TCRs with DBSCAN, adding TCRdist sequence similarity when clustering within HLA-allele-positive subsets. Co-occurrence clustering excluded repertoires with fewer than 30,000 or more than 120,000 public chains, plus five with anomalous nucleotide sharing. In TCRdb, the immuneACCESS table is reduced to in-frame sequences with V and J assigned. These tables do not hold every clone; where another copy was compared, an unresolved V gene accounts for under half, and the others remain unexplained. That table furnishes V, J and clone size, whereas the DNA furnished D and trimming. Across this sample there are about 130,000 clones, with 80% seen only once. Together, the top ten hold 8.9% of the sample.

The germline V gene encodes CDR1 SNHLY and CDR2 FYNNEI. Germline trimming: 6 bases from V, 7 bases from J; junction bases outside gene matches: 6. Including the terminal cysteine and phenylalanine, the CDR3 comprises 13 residues. This entry keeps only the CDR3 DNA: 39 bases, framed from base 1. Note on this clone: Its antigen has not been determined. The input lacks base qualities; no much larger clone sits a single base away.

The sequence was collected from a young man in good health and CMV-seropositive. The chain was built from TRBV2 and TRBJ1-1, and 9 junction bases match TRBD1. Source material: PBMCs. The CDR3 is CASSEQGAVEAFF. DNA sequence: TGTGCCAGCAGCGAACAGGGGGCGGTTGAAGCTTTCTTT.